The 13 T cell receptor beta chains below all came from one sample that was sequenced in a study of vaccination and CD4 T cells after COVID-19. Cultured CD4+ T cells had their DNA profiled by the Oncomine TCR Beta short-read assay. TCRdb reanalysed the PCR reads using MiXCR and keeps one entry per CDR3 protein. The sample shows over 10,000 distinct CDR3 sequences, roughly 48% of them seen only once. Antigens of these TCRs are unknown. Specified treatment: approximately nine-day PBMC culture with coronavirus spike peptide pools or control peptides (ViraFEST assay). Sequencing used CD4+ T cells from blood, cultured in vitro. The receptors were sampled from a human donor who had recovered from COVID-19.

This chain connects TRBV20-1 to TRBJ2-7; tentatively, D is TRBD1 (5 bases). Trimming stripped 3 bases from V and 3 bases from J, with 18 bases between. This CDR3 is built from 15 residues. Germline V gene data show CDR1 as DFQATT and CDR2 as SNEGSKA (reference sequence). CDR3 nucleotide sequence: TGCAGTGCTAGCAAAGACAGTGATTACGACTACGAGCAGTACTTC. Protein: CSASKDSDYDYEQYF.

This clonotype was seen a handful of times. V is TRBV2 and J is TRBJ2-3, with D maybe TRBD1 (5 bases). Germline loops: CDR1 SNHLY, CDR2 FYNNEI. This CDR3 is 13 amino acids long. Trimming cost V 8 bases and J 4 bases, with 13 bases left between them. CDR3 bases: TGTGCCAGCGAAGGTGGACACGCAGATACGCAGTATTTT. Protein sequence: CASEGGHADTQYF.

The CDR3 DNA is TGTGCCAGCTCACCGCAGGGTGGGACAGCTAATCAGCCCCAGCATTTT. Translated: CASSPQGGTANQPQHF. The V call is TRBV18, the J call TRBJ1-5; 7 nucleotides align to TRBD1. Germline loops: CDR1 KGHSH, CDR2 LQKENI. The ends lost 3 bases at V and 4 bases at J; junction bases unmatched: 9. The CDR3 extends over 16 amino acids.

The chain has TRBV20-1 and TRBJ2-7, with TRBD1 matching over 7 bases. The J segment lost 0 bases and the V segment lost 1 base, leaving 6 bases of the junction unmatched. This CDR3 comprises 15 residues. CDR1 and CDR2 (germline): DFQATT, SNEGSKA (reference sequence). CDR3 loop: CSARGGTVGSYEQYF. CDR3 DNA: TGCAGTGCTAGAGGGGGGACAGTCGGCTCCTACGAGCAGTACTTC.

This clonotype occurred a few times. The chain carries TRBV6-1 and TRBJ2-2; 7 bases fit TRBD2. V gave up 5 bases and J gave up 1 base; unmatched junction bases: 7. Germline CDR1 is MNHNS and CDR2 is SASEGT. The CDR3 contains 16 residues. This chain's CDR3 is CASSPVTSENTGELFF. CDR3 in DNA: TGTGCCAGCAGTCCGGTAACTAGCGAGAACACCGGGGAGCTGTTTTTT.

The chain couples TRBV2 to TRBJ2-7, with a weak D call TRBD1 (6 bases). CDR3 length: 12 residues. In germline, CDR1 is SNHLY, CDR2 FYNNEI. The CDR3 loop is CATQGTSYEQYF. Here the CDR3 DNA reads TGTGCAACTCAGGGGACCTCCTACGAGCAGTACTTC.

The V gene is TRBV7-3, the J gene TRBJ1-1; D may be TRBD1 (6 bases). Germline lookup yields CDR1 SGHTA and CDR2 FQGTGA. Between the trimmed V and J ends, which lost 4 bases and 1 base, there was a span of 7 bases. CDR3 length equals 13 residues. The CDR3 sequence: CASSSDRNTEAFF. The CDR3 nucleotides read TGTGCCAGCAGCTCGGACAGGAACACTGAAGCTTTCTTT.

CDR3 in amino acids: CSATGLAGVREQYF. The CDR3 DNA follows: TGCAGTGCTACGGGACTAGCGGGAGTGAGGGAGCAGTACTTC. This chain joins TRBV20-1 and TRBJ2-7; 14 bases agree with TRBD2. J gave up 7 bases and V 4 bases, and 6 bases lay outside the gene matches. This CDR3 has 14 amino acids. Germline V CDR1 and CDR2: DFQATT, SNEGSKA (reference sequence).

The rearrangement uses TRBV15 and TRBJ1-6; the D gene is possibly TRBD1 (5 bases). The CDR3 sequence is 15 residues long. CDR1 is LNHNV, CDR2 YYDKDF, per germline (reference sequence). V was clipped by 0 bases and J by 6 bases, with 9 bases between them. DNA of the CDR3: TGTGCCACCAGCAGAGAAGGGACGGCTAATTCACCCCTCCACTTT. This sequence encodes CATSREGTANSPLHF.

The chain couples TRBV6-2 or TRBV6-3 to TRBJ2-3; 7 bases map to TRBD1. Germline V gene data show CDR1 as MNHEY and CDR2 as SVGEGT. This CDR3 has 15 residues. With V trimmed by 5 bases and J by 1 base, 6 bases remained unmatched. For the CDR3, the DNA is TGTGCCAGCAGTACGCTAGGGGGCGGCACAGATACGCAGTATTTT. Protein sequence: CASSTLGGGTDTQYF.

The CDR3 DNA is TGCGCCAGCAGCCGGGACAAACAAGATACGCAGTATTTT. It translates to CASSRDKQDTQYF. The V gene is TRBV10-1, the J gene TRBJ2-3, with a weak D call TRBD1 (6 bases). Germline assignment: CDR1 WNHNN and CDR2 SYGVQD (reference sequence). The CDR3 spans 13 residues. V was trimmed by 6 bases and J by 5 bases, leaving 12 bases between them.

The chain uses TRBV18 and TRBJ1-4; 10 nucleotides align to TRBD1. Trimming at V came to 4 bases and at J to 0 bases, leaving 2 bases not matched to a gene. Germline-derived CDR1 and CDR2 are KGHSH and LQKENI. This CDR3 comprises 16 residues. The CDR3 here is CASSRGQGATNEKLFF. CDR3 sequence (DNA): TGTGCCAGCTCACGAGGACAGGGGGCAACTAATGAAAAACTGTTTTTT.

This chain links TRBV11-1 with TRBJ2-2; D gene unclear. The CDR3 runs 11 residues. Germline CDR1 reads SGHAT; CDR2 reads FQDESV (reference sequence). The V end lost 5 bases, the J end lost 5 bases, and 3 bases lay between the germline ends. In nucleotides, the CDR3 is TGTGCCAGCAGCGGGACCGGGGAGCTGTTTTTT. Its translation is CASSGTGELFF.